The 31 T cell receptor beta chains given below trace back to one sample, sequenced in a study of technical replicates of blood from a handful of donors. Only in-frame clones appear in the TCRdb table, and some are missing; sequencing was by immunoSEQ multiplex PCR. Found here are some 60,000 clones, around 87% of them singletons; the top ten hold around 5.5%. Sequences were obtained from PBMCs. The receptors were gathered from a human donor in good health. Some clones in this sample may be carry-over from other donors' samples.

The sample holds one count of this clone. V and J are TRBV18 and TRBJ1-1; D gene uncertain. The germline CDR1 and CDR2 sequences are KGHSH and LQKENI. The CDR3 runs 13 residues. Trimming removed 2 bases from V and 3 bases from J, with 7 bases in between. The DNA for the CDR3 is TGTGCCAGCTCACCAATTCAGGACACTGAAGCTTTCTTT. Its translation is CASSPIQDTEAFF.

The V gene is TRBV7-2, the J gene TRBJ1-1; perhaps TRBD1 as D (5 bases). Trimming took off 7 bases at V and 7 bases at J, with 22 bases between the two ends. The CDR3 runs to 15 residues. Germline V gene data show CDR1 as SGHTA and CDR2 as FQGNSA. The chain's CDR3 is CASTSEWGGTLEAFF. CDR3 bases: TGTGCCAGCACCAGTGAGTGGGGCGGAACACTTGAAGCTTTCTTT.

This clone was seen a handful of times. The rearrangement links TRBV19 to TRBJ2-7; 8 bases are shared with TRBD2. Germline values: CDR1 LNHDA, CDR2 SQIVND (reference sequence). The CDR3 is 15 amino acids. After removal of 7 bases from V and 4 bases from J, the junction contained 12 bases not matched to a gene. The CDR3 loop is CASTLTAGGGYEQYF. For the CDR3, the DNA is TGTGCCAGTACCTTAACGGCGGGGGGCGGATACGAGCAGTACTTC. Variable domain in full (rest from reference TRBV19 and TRBJ2-7): DGGITQSPKYLFRKEGQNVTLSCEQNLNHDAMYWYRQDPGQGLRLIYYSQIVNDFQKGDIAEGYSVSREKKESFPLTVTSAQKNPTAFYLCASTLTAGGGYEQYFGPGTRLTVT.

This clone was picked up a small number of times. This chain connects TRBV11-2 to TRBJ1-3, with TRBD1 identical over 7 bases. V was pared by 2 bases and J by 2 bases, with 3 bases of the junction left unmatched. The CDR3 length is 15 residues. Germline loops: CDR1 SGHAT, CDR2 FQNNGV. The CDR3: CASSLIGQAGNTIYF. CDR3 nucleotides: TGTGCCAGCAGCTTAATCGGACAGGCTGGAAACACCATATATTTT.

This chain uses TRBV11-2 with TRBJ1-1, with D tentatively TRBD1 (6 bases). CDR3 length: 14 amino acids. The germline V gene encodes CDR1 SGHAT and CDR2 FQNNGV. V lost 3 bases to trimming and J lost 5 bases, with 13 bases between them. The CDR3 spells CASSFREQGTEAFF. The CDR3 region has the DNA TGTGCCAGCAGCTTCCGAGAACAGGGAACTGAAGCTTTCTTT.

In nucleotides, the CDR3 is TGTGCCAGCAGCCACAGTTTAGGGAGCTCCTACGAGCAGTACTTC. It translates to CASSHSLGSSYEQYF. The chain uses TRBV7-9 and TRBJ2-7; possible D gene TRBD2, 5 bases. The V gene's germline CDR1 is SEHNR and CDR2 FQNEAQ (reference sequence). V lost 5 bases, J lost 0 bases, and 14 bases lay in between. The CDR3 has 15 residues. Full variable domain (remainder filled in from reference TRBV7-9 and TRBJ2-7): DTGVSQNPRHKITKRGQNVTFRCDPISEHNRLYWYRQTLGQGPEFLTYFQNEAQLEKSRLLSDRFSAERPKGSFSTLEIQRTEQGDSAMYLCASSHSLGSSYEQYFGPGTRLTVT.

The chain uses TRBV6-4 and TRBJ2-3; 9 nucleotides agree with TRBD2. Trimming removed 8 bases from V and 3 bases from J; junction bases left unmatched: 6. Germline CDR1 reads MRHNA; CDR2 reads SNTAGT. The CDR3 spans 14 residues. CDR3 coding DNA: TGTGCCAGCCATGCGGGAGGGCGGACAGATACGCAGTATTTT. Residues: CASHAGGRTDTQYF.

This rearrangement joins TRBV10-3 to TRBJ2-3, with 10 positions matching TRBD1. The CDR3 contains 17 residues. The germline V gene has CDR1 ENHRY and CDR2 SYGVKD. V was clipped by 6 bases and J by 0 bases; unmatched bases: 9. The DNA for the CDR3 is TGTGCCATCAGCAGGACAGGGGGGGAAAGTAGCACAGATACGCAGTATTTT. The encoded protein is CAISRTGGESSTDTQYF.

The V call is TRBV5-1, the J call TRBJ1-2, with a tentative D call TRBD1 (6 bases). Germline lookup yields CDR1 SGHRS and CDR2 YFSETQ. CDR3 size: 13 residues. The V end was cut by 3 bases, the J end by 9 bases, with 15 bases between. CDR3 sequence reads: CASSSPGGSSYTF. The CDR3, as DNA: TGCGCCAGCAGCTCCCCTGGGGGCAGCAGCTACACCTTC.

The chain combines TRBV10-2 with TRBJ1-2; D is perhaps TRBD1 (5 bases). The V end was cut by 6 bases, the J end by 3 bases, with 8 bases between. This CDR3 has 12 residues. Germline CDR1 reads WSHSY; CDR2 reads SAAADI. CDR3 DNA: TGCGCCAGCAGCTCGGGGGACTATGGCTACACCTTC. This sequence encodes CASSSGDYGYTF.

The chain joins TRBV6-1 to TRBJ2-5, with 8 bases lining up with TRBD2. V was clipped by 0 bases and J by 1 base; unmatched bases: 4. In germline, CDR1 is MNHNS, CDR2 SASEGT. This CDR3 is built from 16 residues. DNA for the CDR3: TGTGCCAGCAGTGAAGCCTCGCGGGGGGCCCAAGAGACCCAGTACTTC. Its translation: CASSEASRGAQETQYF.

V gene TRBV25-1 combines with J gene TRBJ2-3; 11 positions match TRBD1. With 4 bases clipped from V and 7 bases from J, the junction kept 4 bases outside the gene matches. The CDR3 contains 14 residues. Germline V gene sequence: CDR1 MGHDK, CDR2 SYGVNS. CDR3 sequence (DNA): TGTGCCAGCAGTGTAGGGACAGGGGGTAATACGCAGTATTTT. Translation: CASSVGTGGNTQYF.

This rearrangement joins TRBV5-4 to TRBJ1-3; D gene unclear. The V and J ends lost 4 bases and 0 bases respectively, with 11 bases between them. The V gene's germline CDR1 is SGHNT and CDR2 YYREEE (reference sequence). The CDR3 is 15 residues long. DNA of the CDR3: TGTGCCAGCAGCCCGTCTGATAGCTCTGGAAACACCATATATTTT. It encodes CASSPSDSSGNTIYF.

The chain couples TRBV5-1 to TRBJ2-1, with D maybe TRBD2 (5 bases). Trimming shortened V by 4 bases and J by 7 bases, and 9 bases separated the two germline ends. Germline V gene lookup returns CDR1 SGHRS and CDR2 YFSETQ. This CDR3 comprises 12 residues. CDR3 nucleotides: TGCGCCAGCAGCCGACCGGGGAATGAGCAGTTCTTC. It translates to CASSRPGNEQFF.

In nucleotides, the CDR3 is TGCGCCAGCAGTTCATCCGGGGGGCCGCAAGAGACCCAGTACTTC. The encoded protein is CASSSSGGPQETQYF. This chain connects TRBV4-1 to TRBJ2-5, with a tentative D call TRBD2 (7 bases). Trimming shortened V by 6 bases and J by 2 bases, and 16 bases separated the two germline ends. The CDR3 sequence is 15 residues long. The V gene's germline CDR1 is MGHRA and CDR2 YSYEKL.

The gene calls are TRBV27 and TRBJ1-6, with 8 bases matching TRBD1. The CDR3 totals 14 residues. J gave up 7 bases and V 7 bases, and 6 bases lay outside the gene matches. Germline CDR1 is MNHEY and CDR2 is SMNVEV (reference sequence). CDR3 loop: CASKPTGVNSPLHF. CDR3 coding DNA: TGTGCCAGCAAACCGACAGGGGTAAATTCACCCCTCCACTTT.

A word on this clone: A junction boundary mismatches the germline segment, possibly from a read error. CDR3 sequence: CASSLDRRSSEQYF. CDR3 nucleotide sequence: TGTGCCAGCAGTCTGGACAGGAGGTCCTCCGAGCAGTACTTC. The V and J genes are TRBV5-4 and TRBJ2-7; 7 nucleotides agree with TRBD1. The CDR3 spans 14 residues. Germline CDR1 is SGHNT and CDR2 is YYREEE (reference sequence).

The chain employs TRBV4-3 and TRBJ1-1; TRBD1 agrees at 9 bases. The CDR3 has 16 amino acids. The germline V gene has CDR1 LGHNA and CDR2 YSLEER. V lost 4 bases to trimming and J lost 4 bases; unmatched junction nucleotides: 10. This CDR3 reads CASSPGRGQGTTEAFF. The CDR3 nucleotides read TGCGCCAGCAGCCCAGGAAGGGGACAGGGAACCACTGAAGCTTTCTTT.

CDR3 region: CASSRGGGAVTHGYTF. The CDR3 nucleotides are TGTGCCAGCAGCCGTGGTGGAGGGGCCGTTACCCATGGCTACACCTTC. The chain links TRBV6-6 to TRBJ1-2, with D perhaps matching TRBD1 (5 bases). V lost 6 bases and J lost 6, with 23 bases in between. The CDR3 spans 16 residues. Germline V CDR1 and CDR2: MNHNY, SVGAGI (reference sequence).

The V gene is TRBV4-2, the J gene TRBJ2-3; D not resolved. V lost 5 bases and J lost 5, with 5 bases in between. The CDR3 has 11 amino acids. Germline-derived CDR1 and CDR2 are LGHNA and YNFKEQ. The DNA for the CDR3 is TGTGCCAGCAGCGTCAGAGATACGCAGTATTTT. It yields the protein CASSVRDTQYF.

This clone was observed a single time. CDR3 DNA sequence: TGTGCCAGCAGCTTGGGGGATAGCGGGAGTGAAGAGACCCAGTACTTC. It encodes CASSLGDSGSEETQYF. The J gene is TRBJ2-5, the V gene TRBV5-4, with TRBD2 matching over 9 bases. This CDR3 has 16 residues. Trimming cost V 0 bases and J 3 bases; bases outside gene matches: 6. The germline V gene encodes CDR1 SGHNT and CDR2 YYREEE (reference sequence). Supplemented by reference TRBV5-4 and TRBJ2-5, the full variable domain reads ETGVTQSPTHLIKTRGQQVTLRCSSQSGHNTVSWYQQALGQGPQFIFQYYREEENGRGNFPPRFSGLQFPNYSSELNVNALELDDSALYLCASSLGDSGSEETQYFGPGTRLLVL.

The chain carries TRBV6-4 and TRBJ2-3; 8 nucleotides agree with TRBD2. The CDR3 is 16 residues long. J gave up 2 bases and V 2 bases, and 6 bases lay outside the gene matches. The germline gives CDR1 MRHNA, CDR2 SNTAGT. As DNA, the CDR3 is TGTGCCAGCAGTGACACCGCGGGAGGACACACAGATACGCAGTATTTT. Translating it yields CASSDTAGGHTDTQYF.

This chain connects TRBV5-4 to TRBJ1-2; D gene uncertain. This CDR3 region has 12 residues. Looked up from germline, CDR1 is SGHNT and CDR2 is YYREEE (reference sequence). Trimming removed 4 bases from V and 7 bases from J, with 11 bases in between. The CDR3 DNA follows: TGTGCCAGCAGCCCCTCAGGTGGTGGCTACACCTTC. This codes for CASSPSGGGYTF. Full variable domain (remainder filled in from reference TRBV5-4 and TRBJ1-2): ETGVTQSPTHLIKTRGQQVTLRCSSQSGHNTVSWYQQALGQGPQFIFQYYREEENGRGNFPPRFSGLQFPNYSSELNVNALELDDSALYLCASSPSGGGYTFGSGTRLTVV.

As regards this clone: The same CDR3 also results from other DNA sequences found in this sample. The rearrangement links TRBV5-1 to TRBJ1-1; D gene unclear. The CDR3 is made up of 14 amino acids. V was shortened by 5 bases and J by 3 bases, with 14 bases between the two germline ends. Germline V gives CDR1 SGHRS, CDR2 YFSETQ. The CDR3 region is CASSPAGGYTEAFF. The CDR3 nucleotides are TGCGCCAGCAGTCCCGCTGGCGGGTACACTGAAGCTTTCTTT. The whole variable domain, remainder taken from reference TRBV5-1 and TRBJ1-1, is KAGVTQTPRYLIKTRGQQVTLSCSPISGHRSVSWYQQTPGQGLQFLFEYFSETQRNKGNFPGRFSGRQFSNSRSEMNVSTLELGDSALYLCASSPAGGYTEAFFGQGTRLTVV.

V and J are TRBV5-6 and TRBJ1-1, with TRBD1 as a possible D gene (5 bases). This CDR3 comprises 15 residues. Trimming removed 2 bases from V and 1 base from J, with 12 bases in between. CDR1 and CDR2 from the germline V gene are SGHDT and YYEEEE. Here the CDR3 DNA reads TGTGCCAGCAGCTTAACCGACGGGGGGAACACTGAAGCTTTCTTT. Amino acid sequence: CASSLTDGGNTEAFF. Full variable domain (outside the CDR3, taken from reference TRBV5-6 and TRBJ1-1): DAGVTQSPTHLIKTRGQQVTLRCSPKSGHDTVSWYQQALGQGPQFIFQYYEEEERQRGNFPDRFSGHQFPNYSSELNVNALLLGDSALYLCASSLTDGGNTEAFFGQGTRLTVV.

The chain combines TRBV21-1 with TRBJ2-3; TRBD1 is taken as the D call from the table, unchecked against the DNA. TRBV21-1 is given as a pseudogene. The CDR3 has 17 residues. CDR3 residues: CASSKSRRIDRGDTQYF. In nucleotides, the CDR3 is TGTGCCAGCAGCAAATCCCGCCGAATCGACAGGGGAGATACGCAGTATTTT.

The chain links TRBV2 to TRBJ2-3; TRBD2 is a possible D gene (5 bases). V lost 7 bases and J lost 0, with 11 bases in between. The CDR3 spans 14 residues. Germline V lookup: CDR1 SNHLY, CDR2 FYNNEI. The CDR3 protein is CASKQTGSTDTQYF. CDR3 DNA: TGTGCCAGCAAACAAACGGGGAGCACAGATACGCAGTATTTT.

The rearrangement uses TRBV5-3 and TRBJ2-1; the match to TRBD2 covers 8 bases. TRBV5-3 is assigned to the ORF class and has an uncertain function. The CDR3 is 16 residues long. V was pared by 2 bases and J by 7 bases, with 11 bases of the junction left unmatched. CDR3 in amino acids: CARSFLREGRCNEQFF. The CDR3 DNA sequence: TGTGCCAGAAGCTTCCTCCGGGAGGGCCGGTGTAATGAGCAGTTCTTC.

In its sample, this clone was seen once. The chain is built from TRBV13 and TRBJ1-5; a possible D gene is TRBD1 (5 bases). V dropped 2 bases and J dropped 7 bases, with 12 bases sitting between them. The CDR3 loop spans 14 amino acids. Germline CDR1 PRHDT, CDR2 FYEKMQ (reference sequence). This chain's CDR3 is CASSLLGQGQPQHF. The DNA for the CDR3 is TGTGCCAGCAGCTTATTGGGGCAAGGGCAGCCCCAGCATTTT.

The gene calls are TRBV19 and TRBJ1-5; 12 bases fit TRBD1. V gave up 10 bases and J gave up 6 bases; unmatched junction bases: 7. Germline lookup yields CDR1 LNHDA and CDR2 SQIVND (reference sequence). The length of the CDR3 is 14 residues. This CDR3 reads CATGTGGLGQPQHF. The DNA of the CDR3 is TGTGCCACAGGGACAGGGGGCTTGGGTCAGCCCCAGCATTTT.

This clone was observed a single time. The CDR3 sequence is CATSRHSGNTGELFF. CDR3 sequence (DNA): TGTGCCACCAGCAGGCACAGCGGCAACACCGGGGAGCTGTTTTTT. The chain joins TRBV15 to TRBJ2-2, with D perhaps matching TRBD2 (5 bases). Per germline, CDR1 LNHNV and CDR2 YYDKDF (reference sequence). V was clipped by 3 bases and J by 2 bases, with 10 bases between them. The CDR3 spans 15 residues.